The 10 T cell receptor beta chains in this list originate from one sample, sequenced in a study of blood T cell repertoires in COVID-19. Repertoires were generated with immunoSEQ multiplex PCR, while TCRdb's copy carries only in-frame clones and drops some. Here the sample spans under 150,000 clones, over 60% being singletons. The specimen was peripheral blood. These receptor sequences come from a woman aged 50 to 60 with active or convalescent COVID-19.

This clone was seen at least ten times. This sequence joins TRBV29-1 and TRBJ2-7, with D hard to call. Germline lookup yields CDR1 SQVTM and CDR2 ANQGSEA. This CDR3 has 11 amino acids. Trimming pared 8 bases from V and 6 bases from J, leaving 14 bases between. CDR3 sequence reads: CSSRFEAEQYF. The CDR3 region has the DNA TGCAGCTCACGATTTGAGGCCGAGCAGTACTTC.

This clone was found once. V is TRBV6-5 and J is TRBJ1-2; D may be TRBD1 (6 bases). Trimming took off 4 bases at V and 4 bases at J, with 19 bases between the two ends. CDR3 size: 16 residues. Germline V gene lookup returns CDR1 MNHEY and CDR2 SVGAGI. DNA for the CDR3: TGTGCCAGCAGTTTCGTCGGGGGGGCGCGGGGCTATGGCTACACCTTC. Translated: CASSFVGGARGYGYTF.

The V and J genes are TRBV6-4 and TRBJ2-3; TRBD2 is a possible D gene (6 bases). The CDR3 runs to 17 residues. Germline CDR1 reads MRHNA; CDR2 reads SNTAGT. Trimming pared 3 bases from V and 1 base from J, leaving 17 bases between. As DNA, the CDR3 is TGTGCCAGCAGTGAGGAGGGGCCGGGACTGGGCACAGATACGCAGTATTTT. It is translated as CASSEEGPGLGTDTQYF.

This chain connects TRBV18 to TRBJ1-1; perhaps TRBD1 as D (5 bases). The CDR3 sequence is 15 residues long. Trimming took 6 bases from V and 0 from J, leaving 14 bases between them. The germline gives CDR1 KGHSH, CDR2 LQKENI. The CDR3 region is CASSAGGILNTEAFF. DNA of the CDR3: TGTGCCAGCTCCGCGGGGGGGATATTGAACACTGAAGCTTTCTTT.

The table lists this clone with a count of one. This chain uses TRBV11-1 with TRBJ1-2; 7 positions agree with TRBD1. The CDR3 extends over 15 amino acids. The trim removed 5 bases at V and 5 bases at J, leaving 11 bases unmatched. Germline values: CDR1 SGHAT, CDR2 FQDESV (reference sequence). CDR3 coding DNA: TGTGCCAGCAGCCCCGACAGGGAACCCTCATATGGCTACACCTTC. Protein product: CASSPDREPSYGYTF. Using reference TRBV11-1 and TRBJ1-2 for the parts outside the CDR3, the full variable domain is EAEVAQSPRYKITEKSQAVAFWCDPISGHATLYWYRQILGQGPELLVQFQDESVVDDSQLPKDRFSAERLKGVDSTLKIQPAELGDSAMYLCASSPDREPSYGYTFGSGTRLTVV.

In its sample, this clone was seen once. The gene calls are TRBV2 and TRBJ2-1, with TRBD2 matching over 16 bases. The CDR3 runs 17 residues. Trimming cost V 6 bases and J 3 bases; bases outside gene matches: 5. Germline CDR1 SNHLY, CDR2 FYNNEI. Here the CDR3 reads CASREGLAGGRYNEQFF. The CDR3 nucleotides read TGTGCCAGCAGGGAGGGACTAGCGGGAGGGCGCTACAATGAGCAGTTCTTC.

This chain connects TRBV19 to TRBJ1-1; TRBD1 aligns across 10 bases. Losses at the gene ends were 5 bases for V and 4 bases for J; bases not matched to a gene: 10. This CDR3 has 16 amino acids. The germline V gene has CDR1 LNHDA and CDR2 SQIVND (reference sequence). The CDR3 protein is CASSRTAGQGTTEAFF. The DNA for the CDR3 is TGTGCCAGTAGTCGCACGGCGGGACAGGGGACCACTGAAGCTTTCTTT.

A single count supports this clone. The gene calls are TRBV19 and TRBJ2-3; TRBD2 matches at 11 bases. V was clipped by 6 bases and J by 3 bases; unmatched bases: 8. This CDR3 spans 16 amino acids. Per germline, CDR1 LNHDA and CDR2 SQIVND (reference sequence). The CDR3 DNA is TGTGCCAGTAGGACCCATAGCGGGAGGGCAACAGATACGCAGTATTTT. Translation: CASRTHSGRATDTQYF.

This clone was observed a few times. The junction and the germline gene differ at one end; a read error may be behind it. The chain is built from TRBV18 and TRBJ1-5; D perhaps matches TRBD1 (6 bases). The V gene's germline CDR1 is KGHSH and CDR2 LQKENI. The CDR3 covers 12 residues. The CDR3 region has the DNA TGTGCCAGCTCTCGAGAGCAAGGGACACTCCTTTTT. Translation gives CASSREQGTLLF.

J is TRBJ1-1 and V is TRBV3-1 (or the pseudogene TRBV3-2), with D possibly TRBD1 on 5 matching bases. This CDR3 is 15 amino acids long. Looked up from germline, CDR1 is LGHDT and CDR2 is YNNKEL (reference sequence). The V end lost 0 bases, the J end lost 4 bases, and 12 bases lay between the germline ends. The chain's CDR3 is CASSQDWGGSTEAFF. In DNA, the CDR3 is TGTGCCAGCAGCCAAGACTGGGGGGGGAGCACTGAAGCTTTCTTT.